This T cell receptor beta chain was sequenced in a study of blood T cell repertoires in COVID-19. Study in general: COVID-19 samples, acute and convalescent, were from the United States, Italy and Spain. T cells, B-cell-depleted T cells, or PBMCs supplied cDNA or gDNA.

CDR1 and CDR2 (germline): SEHNR, FQNEAQ (reference sequence). V shed 5 bases and J shed 2 bases, with 10 bases lying between them. The CDR3 is made up of 13 amino acids. Generated by immunoSEQ multiplex PCR, the TCRdb table keeps only in-frame clones and is missing some. The table records under 200,000 clones, around four fifths of them present only once. Sequencing was done on a sample of peripheral blood. The receptor was isolated from a woman aged 40 to 55 with acute or convalescent COVID-19. The V call is TRBV7-9, the J call TRBJ2-7; D uncertain. In DNA, the CDR3 is TGTGCCAGCAGCCCGACGGAGACCTACGAGCAGTACTTC. It is translated as CASSPTETYEQYF.